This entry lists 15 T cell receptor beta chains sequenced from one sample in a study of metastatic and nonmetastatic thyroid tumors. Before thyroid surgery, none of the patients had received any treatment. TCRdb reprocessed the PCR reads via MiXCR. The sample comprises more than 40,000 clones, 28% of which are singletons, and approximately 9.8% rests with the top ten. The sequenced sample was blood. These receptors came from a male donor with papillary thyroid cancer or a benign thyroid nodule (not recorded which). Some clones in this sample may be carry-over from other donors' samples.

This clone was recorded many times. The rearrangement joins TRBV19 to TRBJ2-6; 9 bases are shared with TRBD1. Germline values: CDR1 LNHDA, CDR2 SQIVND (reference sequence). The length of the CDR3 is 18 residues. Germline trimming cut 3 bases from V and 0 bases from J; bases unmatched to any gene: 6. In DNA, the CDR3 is TGTGCCAGTAGTATTTTCGGGACAGGGTTCTCTGGGGCCAACGTCCTGACTTTC. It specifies CASSIFGTGFSGANVLTF.

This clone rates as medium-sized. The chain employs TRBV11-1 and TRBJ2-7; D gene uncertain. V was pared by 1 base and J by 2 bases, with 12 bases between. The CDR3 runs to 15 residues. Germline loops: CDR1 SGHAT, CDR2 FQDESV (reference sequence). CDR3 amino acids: CASSLGQPGTYEQYF. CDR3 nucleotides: TGTGCCAGCAGCTTAGGCCAACCGGGTACCTACGAGCAGTACTTC.

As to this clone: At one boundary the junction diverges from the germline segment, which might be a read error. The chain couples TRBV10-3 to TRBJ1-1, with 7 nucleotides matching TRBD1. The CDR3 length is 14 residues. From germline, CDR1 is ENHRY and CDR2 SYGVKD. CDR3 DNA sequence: TGTGCCATCAGGACGGACAGGTTCAACACTGCAGCTTTATTT. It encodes CAIRTDRFNTAALF.

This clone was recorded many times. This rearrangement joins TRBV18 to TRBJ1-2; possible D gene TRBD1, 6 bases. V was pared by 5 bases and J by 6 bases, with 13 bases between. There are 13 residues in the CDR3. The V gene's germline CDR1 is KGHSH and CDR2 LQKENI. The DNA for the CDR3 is TGTGCCAGCTCAACCGGACAGAAAAATGGCTACACCTTC. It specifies CASSTGQKNGYTF. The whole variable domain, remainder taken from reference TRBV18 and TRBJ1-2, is NAGVMQNPRHLVRRRGQEARLRCSPMKGHSHVYWYRQLPEEGLKFMVYLQKENIIDESGMPKERFSAEFPKEGPSILRIQQVVRGDSAAYFCASSTGQKNGYTFGSGTRLTVV.

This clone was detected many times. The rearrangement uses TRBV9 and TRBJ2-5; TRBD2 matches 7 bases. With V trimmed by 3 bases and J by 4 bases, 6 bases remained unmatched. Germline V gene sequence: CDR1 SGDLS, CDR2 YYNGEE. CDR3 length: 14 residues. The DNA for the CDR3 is TGTGCCAGCAGCGAGAATGGGGGGGGAGAGACCCAGTACTTC. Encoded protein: CASSENGGGETQYF.

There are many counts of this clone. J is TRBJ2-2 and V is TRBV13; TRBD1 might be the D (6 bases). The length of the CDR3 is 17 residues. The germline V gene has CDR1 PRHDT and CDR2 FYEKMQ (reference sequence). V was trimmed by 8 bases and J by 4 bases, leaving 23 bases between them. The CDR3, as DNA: TGTGCCAGCCCTCCGACAGGAGCAAGAGGGGGCACCGGGGAGCTGTTTTTT. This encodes CASPPTGARGGTGELFF.

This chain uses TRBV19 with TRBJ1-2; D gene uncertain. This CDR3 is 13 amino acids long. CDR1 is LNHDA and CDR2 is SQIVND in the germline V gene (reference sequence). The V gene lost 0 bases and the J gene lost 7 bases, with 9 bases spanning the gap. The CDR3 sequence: CASSIDLLGGYTF. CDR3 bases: TGTGCCAGTAGTATAGATCTCCTGGGTGGCTACACCTTC.

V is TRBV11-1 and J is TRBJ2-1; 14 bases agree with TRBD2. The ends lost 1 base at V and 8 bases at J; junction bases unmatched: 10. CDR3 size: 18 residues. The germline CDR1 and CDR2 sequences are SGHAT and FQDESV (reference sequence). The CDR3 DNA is TGTGCCAGCAGCTTAGTGGGGGGACTAGCGGGAGATCTGGATGAGCAGTTCTTC. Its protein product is CASSLVGGLAGDLDEQFF.

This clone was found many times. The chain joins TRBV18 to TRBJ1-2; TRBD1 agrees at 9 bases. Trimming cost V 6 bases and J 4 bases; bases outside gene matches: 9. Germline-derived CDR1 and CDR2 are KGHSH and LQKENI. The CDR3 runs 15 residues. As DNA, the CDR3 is TGTGCCAGCTCGGCCGGGACAGGGTTTGGCTATGGCTACACCTTC. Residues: CASSAGTGFGYGYTF.

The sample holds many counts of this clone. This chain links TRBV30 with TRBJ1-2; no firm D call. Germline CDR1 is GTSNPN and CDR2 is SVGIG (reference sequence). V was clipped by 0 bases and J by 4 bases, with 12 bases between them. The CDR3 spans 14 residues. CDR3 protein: CAWSVPGVFYGYTF. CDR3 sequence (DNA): TGTGCCTGGAGTGTACCTGGAGTATTCTATGGCTACACCTTC. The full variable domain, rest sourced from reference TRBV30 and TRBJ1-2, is SQTIHQWPATLVQPVGSPLSLECTVEGTSNPNLYWYRQAAGRGLQLLFYSVGIGQISSEVPQNLSASRPQDRQFILSSKKLLLSDSGFYLCAWSVPGVFYGYTFGSGTRLTVV.

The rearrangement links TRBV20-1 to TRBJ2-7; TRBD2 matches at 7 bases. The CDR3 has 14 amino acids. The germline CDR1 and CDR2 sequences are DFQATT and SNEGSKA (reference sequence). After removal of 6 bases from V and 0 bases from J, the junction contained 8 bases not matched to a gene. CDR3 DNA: TGCAGTGCCTATCTAGCGGAGAGCTCCTACGAGCAGTACTTC. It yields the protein CSAYLAESSYEQYF.

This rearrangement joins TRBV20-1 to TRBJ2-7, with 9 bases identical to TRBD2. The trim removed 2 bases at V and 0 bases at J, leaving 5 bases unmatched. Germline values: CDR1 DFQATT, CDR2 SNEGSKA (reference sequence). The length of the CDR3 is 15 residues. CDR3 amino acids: CSARPSSGASYEQYF. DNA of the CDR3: TGCAGTGCTAGACCCTCTAGCGGGGCCTCCTACGAGCAGTACTTC.

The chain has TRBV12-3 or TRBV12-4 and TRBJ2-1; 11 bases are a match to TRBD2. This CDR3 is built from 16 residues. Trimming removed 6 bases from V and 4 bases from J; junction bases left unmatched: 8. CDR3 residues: CASRPTSGSFYNEQFF. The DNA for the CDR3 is TGTGCCAGCAGGCCCACTAGCGGGAGTTTTTACAATGAGCAGTTCTTC.

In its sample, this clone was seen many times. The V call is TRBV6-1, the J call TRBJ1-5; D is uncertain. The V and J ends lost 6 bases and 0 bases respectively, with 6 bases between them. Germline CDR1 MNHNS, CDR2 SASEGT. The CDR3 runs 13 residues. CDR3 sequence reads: CASSQSSNQPQHF. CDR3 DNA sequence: TGTGCCAGCAGCCAGAGTAGCAATCAGCCCCAGCATTTT.

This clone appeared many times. CDR3 nucleotide sequence: TGTGCCAGCAGCCAAAGATCGTTGGGCAATCAGCCCCAGCATTTT. Amino acid sequence: CASSQRSLGNQPQHF. The gene calls are TRBV3-1 and TRBJ1-5; D remains unclear. This CDR3 contains 15 residues. V was trimmed by 2 bases and J by 2 bases, leaving 10 bases between them. Germline-derived CDR1 and CDR2 are LGHDT and YNNKEL (reference sequence).